A selection of T cell receptor beta chains follows, all from one sample in a study of T cell responses to AZD1222 COVID-19 vaccine. Sequencing used immunoSEQ multiplex PCR; TCRdb keeps in-frame clones, though not all of them. The table records tens of thousands of clones, roughly 83% of them present only once. Here the sequenced sample was peripheral blood, taken 28 days after the second AZD1222 dose. The receptor source for this set is an adult who received the AZD1222 COVID-19 vaccine. CDR3s include the opening cysteine and the closing phenylalanine or tryptophan. A D gene is named only where the DNA matches it firmly. Clone size is given for some rows only: seen once, a few or many times, or a class if the clone is expanded.

CDR3: CASSPVGGLGGQYF
DNA: TGTGCCAGCAGCCCCGTGGGGGGCCTCGGCGGGCAGTACTTC
length: 14
size: NA
J: TRBJ2-7
V: TRBV5-4
D: NA

CDR3: CASSLQGATYNEQFF
DNA: TGCGCCAGCAGCTTACAGGGGGCTACCTACAATGAGCAGTTCTTC
length: 15
size: NA
J: TRBJ2-1
V: TRBV5-1
D: TRBD1

CDR3: CASSPYGTGSGNEQFF
DNA: TGTGCCAGCAGTCCTTATGGGACAGGGTCAGGCAATGAGCAGTTCTTC
length: 16
size: NA
J: TRBJ2-1
V: TRBV28
D: TRBD1

CDR3: CSVTGTGSNQPQHF
DNA: TGCAGCGTCACCGGGACAGGGAGCAATCAGCCCCAGCATTTT
length: 14
size: NA
J: TRBJ1-5
V: TRBV29-1
D: TRBD1

CDR3: CASSLESGTYNEQFF
DNA: TGTGCCAGCAGCTTAGAAAGCGGAACCTACAATGAGCAGTTCTTC
length: 15
size: NA
J: TRBJ2-1
V: TRBV11-3
D: NA

CDR3: CASSELQPSYNSPLHF
DNA: TGTGCCAGCAGTGAACTTCAGCCCTCTTATAATTCACCCCTCCACTTT
length: 16
size: NA
J: TRBJ1-6
V: TRBV6-1
D: NA

CDR3: CASSTSQPQHF
DNA: TGTGCCAGTAGTACCAGTCAGCCCCAGCATTTT
length: 11
size: NA
J: TRBJ1-5
V: TRBV19
D: NA

CDR3: CASSSSPTGVGKTQYF
DNA: TGTGCCAGCAGCTCTTCCCCCACGGGGGTTGGTAAGACCCAGTACTTC
length: 16
size: NA
J: TRBJ2-5
V: TRBV7-6
D: NA

CDR3: CATAPRQGPSTDTQYF
DNA: TGCGCCACCGCACCGCGACAGGGCCCTAGCACAGATACGCAGTATTTT
length: 16
size: NA
J: TRBJ2-3
V: TRBV5-1
D: TRBD1

CDR3: CASSQRQGGYTF
DNA: TGTGCCAGCAGCCAGAGACAGGGGGGCTACACCTTC
length: 12
size: few
J: TRBJ1-2
V: TRBV3-1/TRBV3-2
D: TRBD1

CDR3: CASSWGRAELSYEQYF
DNA: TGCGCCAGCAGCTGGGGTAGGGCTGAGTTATCCTACGAGCAGTACTTC
length: 16
size: NA
J: TRBJ2-7
V: TRBV5-1
D: NA

CDR3: CASSPPGVLNQPQHF
DNA: TGTGCCAGTAGTCCTCCAGGGGTCTTAAATCAGCCCCAGCATTTT
length: 15
size: NA
J: TRBJ1-5
V: TRBV19
D: NA

CDR3: CASSSRPRSSYNSPLHF
DNA: TGTGCCAGTAGTTCCCGACCGAGGAGCTCCTATAATTCACCCCTCCACTTT
length: 17
size: NA
J: TRBJ1-6
V: TRBV19
D: NA

CDR3: CATQLGEGDGYTF
DNA: TGTGCCACCCAGCTAGGAGAAGGGGACGGCTACACCTTC
length: 13
size: few
J: TRBJ1-2
V: TRBV15
D: NA

CDR3: CASSIDKGGRGTEAFF
DNA: TGTGCCAGTAGTATAGATAAGGGGGGCAGGGGCACTGAAGCTTTCTTT
length: 16
size: NA
J: TRBJ1-1
V: TRBV19
D: NA

CDR3: CAISEPGTGVNEQFF
DNA: TGTGCCATCAGTGAGCCCGGGACAGGGGTCAATGAGCAGTTCTTC
length: 15
size: NA
J: TRBJ2-1
V: TRBV10-3
D: TRBD1

CDR3: CASTQGATTGELFF
DNA: TGTGCCAGCACCCAAGGGGCGACCACCGGGGAGCTGTTTTTT
length: 14
size: once
J: TRBJ2-2
V: TRBV6-5
D: NA

CDR3: CASSSSETQYF
DNA: TGTGCCAGCAGTTCGTCAGAGACCCAGTACTTC
length: 11
size: NA
J: TRBJ2-5
V: TRBV6-6
D: NA